These 7 T cell receptor beta chains were all obtained from the same sample, sequenced in a study of PD-L1 blockade in urothelial cancer. Sample time point: peripheral blood 6 weeks after treatment start. Assay: immunoSEQ multiplex PCR; the TCRdb copy retains only in-frame clones and omits some. The sample has approximately 79,000 clones, around 90% seen once; the top ten hold roughly 0.8%. This specimen was PBMCs, taken around atezolizumab (anti-PD-L1) treatment. All receptors come from a woman over 75 with urothelial cancer.

The chain is built from TRBV10-2 and TRBJ2-1; TRBD2 matches 7 bases. The germline gives CDR1 WSHSY, CDR2 SAAADI. Trimming cost V 4 bases and J 2 bases; bases outside gene matches: 5. The CDR3 consists of 15 residues. The CDR3 region is CASSGQRGPYNEQFF. The CDR3, as DNA: TGCGCCAGCAGTGGTCAGCGGGGTCCCTACAATGAGCAGTTCTTC.

The rearrangement joins TRBV5-4 to TRBJ2-5, with a possible D match to TRBD2 (6 bases). Germline V lookup: CDR1 SGHNT, CDR2 YYREEE (reference sequence). The germline V and J ends were trimmed by 4 bases and 5 bases, with 18 bases remaining between them. This CDR3 region has 15 residues. CDR3 protein: CASSIPPAGMETQYF. The CDR3 DNA is TGTGCCAGCAGCATCCCTCCGGCGGGGATGGAGACCCAGTACTTC.

This rearrangement joins TRBV11-2 to TRBJ2-3, with D unclear. CDR3 size: 14 residues. Germline V gene data show CDR1 as SGHAT and CDR2 as FQNNGV. Trimming pared 1 base from V and 1 base from J, leaving 6 bases between. CDR3 loop: CASSLGRGTDTQYF. CDR3 coding DNA: TGTGCCAGCAGCTTAGGACGGGGCACAGATACGCAGTATTTT.

The chain is built from TRBV7-8 and TRBJ2-7; D is unclear. From germline, CDR1 is SGHVS and CDR2 FQNEAQ. This CDR3 is built from 13 residues. Deletions cut 0 bases from V and 3 bases from J, with 6 bases between. The CDR3 protein is CASSLAAHYEQYF. For the CDR3, the DNA is TGTGCCAGCAGCTTAGCGGCACACTACGAGCAGTACTTC.

Notes on this clone: Germline and junction disagree at one end, which may indicate a read error. The gene calls are TRBV27 and TRBJ2-5; D might be TRBD1 (6 bases). The CDR3 contains 13 residues. Germline V gene lookup returns CDR1 MNHEY and CDR2 SMNVEV (reference sequence). In DNA form, the CDR3 reads TGTGCCAGCAGGGACAGCTATCAAGGGACCCAGTACTTC. Residues: CASRDSYQGTQYF.

The chain employs TRBV6-1 and TRBJ1-2; possible D gene TRBD1, 6 bases. Germline CDR1 and CDR2: MNHNS and SASEGT. The CDR3 consists of 14 residues. Trimming cost V 4 bases and J 8 bases, with 17 bases left between them. The chain's CDR3 is CASSVPGGPEGYTF. DNA for the CDR3: TGTGCCAGCAGTGTGCCCGGGGGGCCGGAGGGCTACACCTTC.

V and J are TRBV19 and TRBJ1-1, with TRBD1 matching over 7 bases. Germline assignment: CDR1 LNHDA and CDR2 SQIVND (reference sequence). V lost 7 bases to trimming and J lost 1 base; unmatched junction nucleotides: 9. The CDR3 runs 15 residues. In nucleotides, the CDR3 is TGTGCCAGTACCCGAAGGGGGACAGCGAACACTGAAGCTTTCTTT. Translated: CASTRRGTANTEAFF.